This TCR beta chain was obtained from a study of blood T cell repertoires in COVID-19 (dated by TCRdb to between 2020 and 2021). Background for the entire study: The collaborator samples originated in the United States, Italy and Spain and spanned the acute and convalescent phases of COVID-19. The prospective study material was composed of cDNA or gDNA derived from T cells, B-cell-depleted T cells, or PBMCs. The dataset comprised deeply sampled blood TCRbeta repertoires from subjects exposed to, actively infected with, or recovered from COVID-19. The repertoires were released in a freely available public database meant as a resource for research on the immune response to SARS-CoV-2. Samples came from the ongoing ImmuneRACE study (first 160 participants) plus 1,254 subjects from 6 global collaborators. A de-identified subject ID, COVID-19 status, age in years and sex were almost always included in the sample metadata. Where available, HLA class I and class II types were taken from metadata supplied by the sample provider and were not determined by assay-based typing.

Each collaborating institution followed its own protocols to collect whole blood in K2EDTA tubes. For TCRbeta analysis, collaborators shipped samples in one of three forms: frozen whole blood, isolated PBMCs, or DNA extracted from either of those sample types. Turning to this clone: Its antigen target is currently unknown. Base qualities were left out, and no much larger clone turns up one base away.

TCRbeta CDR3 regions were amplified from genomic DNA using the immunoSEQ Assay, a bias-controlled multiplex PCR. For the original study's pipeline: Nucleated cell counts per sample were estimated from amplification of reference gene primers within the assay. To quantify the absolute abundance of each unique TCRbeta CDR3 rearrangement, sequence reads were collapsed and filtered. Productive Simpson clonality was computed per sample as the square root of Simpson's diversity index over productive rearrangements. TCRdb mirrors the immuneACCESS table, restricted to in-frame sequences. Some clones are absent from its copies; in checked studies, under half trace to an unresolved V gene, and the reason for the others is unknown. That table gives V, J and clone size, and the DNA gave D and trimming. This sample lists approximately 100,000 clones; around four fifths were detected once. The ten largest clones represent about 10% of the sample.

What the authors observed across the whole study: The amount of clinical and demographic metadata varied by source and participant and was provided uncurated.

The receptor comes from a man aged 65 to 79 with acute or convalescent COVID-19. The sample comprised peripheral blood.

The CDR3 reads as follows: CGGGAGAFF. The DNA is as follows: TGTGGCGGGGGCGCCGGAGCTTTCTTT. The chain uses TRBV19 and TRBJ1-1, and perhaps TRBD1 as D gene, on 6 matching bases. Based on the germline V gene (reference sequence), the CDR1 and CDR2 sequences are LNHDA and SQIVND. From the cysteine through the phenylalanine, the CDR3 covers 9 amino acids. Only the CDR3 region is kept as DNA, spanning 27 bases read in frame from base 1.